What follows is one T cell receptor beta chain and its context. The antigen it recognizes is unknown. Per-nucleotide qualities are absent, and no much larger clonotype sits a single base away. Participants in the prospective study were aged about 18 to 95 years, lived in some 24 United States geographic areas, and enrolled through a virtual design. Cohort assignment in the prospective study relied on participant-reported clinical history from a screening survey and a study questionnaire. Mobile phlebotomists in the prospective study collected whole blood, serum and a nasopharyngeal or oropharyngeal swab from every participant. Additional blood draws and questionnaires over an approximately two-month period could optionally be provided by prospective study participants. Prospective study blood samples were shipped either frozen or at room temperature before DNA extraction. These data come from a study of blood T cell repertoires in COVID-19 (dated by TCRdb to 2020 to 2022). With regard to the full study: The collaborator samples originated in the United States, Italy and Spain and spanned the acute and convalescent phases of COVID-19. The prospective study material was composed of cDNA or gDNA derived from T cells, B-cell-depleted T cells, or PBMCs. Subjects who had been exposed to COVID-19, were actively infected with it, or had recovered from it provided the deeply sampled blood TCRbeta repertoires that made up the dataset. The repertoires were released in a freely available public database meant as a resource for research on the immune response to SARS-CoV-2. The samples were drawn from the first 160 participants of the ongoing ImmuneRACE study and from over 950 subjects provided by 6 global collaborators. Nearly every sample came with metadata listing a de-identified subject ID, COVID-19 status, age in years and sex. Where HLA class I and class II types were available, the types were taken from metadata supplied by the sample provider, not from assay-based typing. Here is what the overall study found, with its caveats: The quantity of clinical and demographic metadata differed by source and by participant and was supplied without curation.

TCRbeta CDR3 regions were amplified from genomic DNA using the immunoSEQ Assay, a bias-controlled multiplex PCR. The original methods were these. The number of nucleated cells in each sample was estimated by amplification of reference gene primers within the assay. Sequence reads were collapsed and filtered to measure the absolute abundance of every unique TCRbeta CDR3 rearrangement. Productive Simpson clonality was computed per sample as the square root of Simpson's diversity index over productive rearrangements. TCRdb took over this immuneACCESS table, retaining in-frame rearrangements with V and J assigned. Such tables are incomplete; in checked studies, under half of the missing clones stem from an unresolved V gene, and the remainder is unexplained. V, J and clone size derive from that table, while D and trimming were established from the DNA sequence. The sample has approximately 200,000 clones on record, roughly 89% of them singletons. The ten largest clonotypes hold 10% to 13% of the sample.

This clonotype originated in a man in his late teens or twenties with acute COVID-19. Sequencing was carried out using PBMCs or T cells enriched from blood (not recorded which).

In nucleotides, the sequence is TGTGCCAGCAGCTTAGCTGCGGGGGGGCCTGTCGGAGAGCTGTTTTTT. Protein translation: CASSLAAGGPVGELFF. The receptor chain draws on TRBV7-9 and TRBJ2-2, with 9 middle bases fitting TRBD2. V ends up 0 bases short and J 11 bases short, with an unmatched junction base count of 10. Spanning cysteine to phenylalanine, the CDR3 consists of 16 amino acids. Of all the DNA, just the CDR3 is kept, 48 bases in frame from base 1. From a lookup of the germline V gene (reference sequence), CDR1 and CDR2 are SEHNR and FQNEAQ.